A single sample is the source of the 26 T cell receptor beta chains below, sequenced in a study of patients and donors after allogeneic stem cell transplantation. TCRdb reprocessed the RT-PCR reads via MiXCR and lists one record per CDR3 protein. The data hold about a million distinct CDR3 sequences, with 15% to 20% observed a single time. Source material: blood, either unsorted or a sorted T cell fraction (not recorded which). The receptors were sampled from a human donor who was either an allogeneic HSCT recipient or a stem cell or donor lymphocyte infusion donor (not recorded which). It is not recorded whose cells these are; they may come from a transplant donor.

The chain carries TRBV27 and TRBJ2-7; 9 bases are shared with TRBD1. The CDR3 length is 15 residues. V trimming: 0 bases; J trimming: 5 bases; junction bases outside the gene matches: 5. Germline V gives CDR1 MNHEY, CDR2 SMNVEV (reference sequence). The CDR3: CASSLSYRGRDEQYF. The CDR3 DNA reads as TGTGCCAGCAGTTTATCGTACAGGGGGCGCGACGAGCAGTACTTC.

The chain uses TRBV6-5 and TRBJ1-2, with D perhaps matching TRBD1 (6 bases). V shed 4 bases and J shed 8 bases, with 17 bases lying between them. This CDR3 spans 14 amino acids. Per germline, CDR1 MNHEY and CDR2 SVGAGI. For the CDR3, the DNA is TGTGCCAGCAGTTCCCCGCCCGACAGGCGCGGCTACACCTTC. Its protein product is CASSSPPDRRGYTF.

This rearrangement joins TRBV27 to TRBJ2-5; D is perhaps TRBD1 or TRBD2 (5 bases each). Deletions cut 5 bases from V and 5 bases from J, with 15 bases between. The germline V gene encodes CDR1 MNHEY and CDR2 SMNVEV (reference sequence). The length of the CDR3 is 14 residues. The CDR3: CASSHRWGRETQYF. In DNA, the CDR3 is TGTGCCAGCAGTCACAGGTGGGGACGCGAGACCCAGTACTTC.

CDR3 nucleotide sequence: TGCAGTGCGCTGGGACTAAACTCCTACGAGCAGTACTTC. Its protein is CSALGLNSYEQYF. This chain uses TRBV20-1 with TRBJ2-7; TRBD2 aligns across 7 bases. Trimming cost V 6 bases and J 0 bases; bases outside gene matches: 5. Germline lookup yields CDR1 DFQATT and CDR2 SNEGSKA (reference sequence). CDR3 length: 13 residues.

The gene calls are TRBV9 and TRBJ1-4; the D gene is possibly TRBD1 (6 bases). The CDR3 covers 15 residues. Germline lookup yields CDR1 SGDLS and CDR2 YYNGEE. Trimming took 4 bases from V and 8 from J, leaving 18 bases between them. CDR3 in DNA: TGTGCCAGCAGCCCCCCGACAGGAGTAGAGGAAAAACTGTTTTTT. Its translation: CASSPPTGVEEKLFF.

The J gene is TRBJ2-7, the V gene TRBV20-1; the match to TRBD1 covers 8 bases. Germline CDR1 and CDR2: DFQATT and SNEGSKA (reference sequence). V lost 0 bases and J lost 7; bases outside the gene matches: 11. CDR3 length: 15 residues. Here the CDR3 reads CSARDQDRASGEQYF. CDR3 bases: TGCAGTGCTAGAGACCAGGACAGGGCGTCGGGGGAGCAGTACTTC.

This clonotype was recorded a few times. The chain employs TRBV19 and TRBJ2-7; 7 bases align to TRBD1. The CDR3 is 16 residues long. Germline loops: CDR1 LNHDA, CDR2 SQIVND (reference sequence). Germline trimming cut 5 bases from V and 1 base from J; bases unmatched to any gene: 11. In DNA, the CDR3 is TGTGCCAGTAGTGTCACCTCCGGGACAGCTTCCTACGAGCAGTACTTC. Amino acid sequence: CASSVTSGTASYEQYF.

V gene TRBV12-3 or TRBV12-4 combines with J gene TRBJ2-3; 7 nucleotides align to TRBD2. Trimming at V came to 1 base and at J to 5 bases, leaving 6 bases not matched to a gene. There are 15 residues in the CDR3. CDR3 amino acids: CASSLGLRGKDTQYF. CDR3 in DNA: TGTGCCAGCAGTTTAGGGTTGCGGGGGAAAGATACGCAGTATTTT.

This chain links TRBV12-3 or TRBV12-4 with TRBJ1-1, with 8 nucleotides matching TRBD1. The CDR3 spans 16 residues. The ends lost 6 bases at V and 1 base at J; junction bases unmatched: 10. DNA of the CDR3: TGTGCCAGCAGGATGAGGGGGGGACAGGAGAACACTGAAGCTTTCTTT. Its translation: CASRMRGGQENTEAFF.

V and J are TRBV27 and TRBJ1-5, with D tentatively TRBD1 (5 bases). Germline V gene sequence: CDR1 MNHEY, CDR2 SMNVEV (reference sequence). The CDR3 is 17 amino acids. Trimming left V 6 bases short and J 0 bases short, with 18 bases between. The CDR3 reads CASRRTGTVNSNQPQHF. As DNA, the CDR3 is TGTGCCAGCAGGCGAACCGGGACGGTAAATAGCAATCAGCCCCAGCATTTT.

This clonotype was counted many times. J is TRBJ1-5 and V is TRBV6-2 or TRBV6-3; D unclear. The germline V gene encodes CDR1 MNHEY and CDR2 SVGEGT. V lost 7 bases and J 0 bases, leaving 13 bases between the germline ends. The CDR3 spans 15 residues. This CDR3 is CASKVFKGSNQPQHF. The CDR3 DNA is TGTGCCAGCAAGGTCTTTAAGGGTAGCAATCAGCCCCAGCATTTT.

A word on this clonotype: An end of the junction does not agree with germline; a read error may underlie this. CDR3 region: CSASTREVTDMQYF. The CDR3, as DNA: TGCAGTGCTAGTACGCGGGAGGTAACAGATATGCAGTATTTT. This chain links TRBV20-1 with TRBJ2-3, with 8 positions matching TRBD2. Germline CDR1 reads DFQATT; CDR2 reads SNEGSKA (reference sequence). This CDR3 has 14 amino acids.

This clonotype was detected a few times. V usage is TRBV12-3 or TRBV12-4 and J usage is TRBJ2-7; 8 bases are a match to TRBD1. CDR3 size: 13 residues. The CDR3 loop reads CAVRTGSSYEQYF. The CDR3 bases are TGTGCAGTCCGGACAGGGTCCTCCTACGAGCAGTACTTC.

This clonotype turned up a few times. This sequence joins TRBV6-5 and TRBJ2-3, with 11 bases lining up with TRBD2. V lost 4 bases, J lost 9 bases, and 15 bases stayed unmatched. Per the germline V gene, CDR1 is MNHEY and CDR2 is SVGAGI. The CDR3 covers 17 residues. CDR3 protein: CASSSAATSGVLSTQYF. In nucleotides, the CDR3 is TGTGCCAGCAGTTCGGCGGCGACTAGCGGGGTTCTTTCCACGCAGTATTTT.

The CDR3 region is CASSLGRGNSGSTDTQYF. The CDR3 DNA reads as TGTGCCAGCAGCTTAGGCCGGGGCAATAGCGGATCCACAGATACGCAGTATTTT. The chain employs TRBV11-1 and TRBJ2-3, with D tentatively TRBD2 (6 bases). This CDR3 has 18 amino acids. The V gene's germline CDR1 is SGHAT and CDR2 FQDESV (reference sequence). With 1 base removed from V and 2 bases from J, the gap between germline ends came to 19 bases.

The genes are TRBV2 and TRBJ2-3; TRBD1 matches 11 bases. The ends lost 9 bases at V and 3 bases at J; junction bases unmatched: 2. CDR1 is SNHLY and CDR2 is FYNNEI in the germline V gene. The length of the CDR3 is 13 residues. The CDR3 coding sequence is TGTGCCAGGAGGGACAGGGGGACAGATACGCAGTATTTT. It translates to CARRDRGTDTQYF.

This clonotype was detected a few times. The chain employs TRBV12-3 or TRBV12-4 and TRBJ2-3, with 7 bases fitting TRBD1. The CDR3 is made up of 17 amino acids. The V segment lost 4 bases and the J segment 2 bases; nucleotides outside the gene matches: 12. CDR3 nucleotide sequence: TGTGCCAGCAGTTACCACTCGACAGGGACCCCCACAGATACGCAGTATTTT. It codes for CASSYHSTGTPTDTQYF.

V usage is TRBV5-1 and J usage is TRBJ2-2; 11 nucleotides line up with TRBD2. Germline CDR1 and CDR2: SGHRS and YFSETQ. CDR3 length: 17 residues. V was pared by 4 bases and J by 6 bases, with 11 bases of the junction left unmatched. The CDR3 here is CASSAQGGLAAPGELFF. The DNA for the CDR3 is TGCGCCAGCAGCGCCCAGGGGGGACTAGCGGCCCCCGGGGAGCTGTTTTTT.

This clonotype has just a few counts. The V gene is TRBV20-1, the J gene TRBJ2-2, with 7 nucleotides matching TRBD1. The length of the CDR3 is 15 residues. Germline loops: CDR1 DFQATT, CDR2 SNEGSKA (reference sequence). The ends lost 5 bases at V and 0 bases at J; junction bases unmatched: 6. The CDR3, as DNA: TGCAGTGCTCACACAGGGGTCCCGAACACCGGGGAGCTGTTTTTT. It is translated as CSAHTGVPNTGELFF.

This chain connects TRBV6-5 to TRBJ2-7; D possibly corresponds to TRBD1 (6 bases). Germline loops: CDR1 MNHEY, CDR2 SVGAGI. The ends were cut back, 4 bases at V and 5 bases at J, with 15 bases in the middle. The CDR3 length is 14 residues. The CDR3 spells CASSSGTSLDEQYF. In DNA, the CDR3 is TGTGCCAGCAGTTCCGGGACATCCTTAGACGAGCAGTACTTC.

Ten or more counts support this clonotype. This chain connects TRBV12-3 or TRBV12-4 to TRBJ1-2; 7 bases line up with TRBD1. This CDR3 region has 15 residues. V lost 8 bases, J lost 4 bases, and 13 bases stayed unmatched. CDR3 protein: CASRNRGSDVYGYTF. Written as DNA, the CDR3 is TGTGCCAGCCGGAACAGGGGCAGTGATGTCTATGGCTACACCTTC.

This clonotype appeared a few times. CDR3: CASASASTEFF. DNA of the CDR3: TGTGCCAGCGCTTCAGCGTCCACGGAGTTCTTC. The rearrangement joins TRBV27 to TRBJ2-1; D is undetermined. Germline CDR1 is MNHEY and CDR2 is SMNVEV (reference sequence). V lost 8 bases, J lost 14 bases, and 16 bases lay in between. CDR3 length: 11 residues.

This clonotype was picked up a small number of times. Here the CDR3 reads CASSLGRGRNEQYF. The CDR3, as DNA: TGTGCCAGCAGTTTAGGGAGGGGGCGGAACGAGCAGTACTTC. This chain connects TRBV12-3 or TRBV12-4 to TRBJ2-7; possible D gene TRBD1, 7 bases. V was trimmed by 1 base and J by 5 bases, leaving 12 bases between them. The CDR3 covers 14 residues.

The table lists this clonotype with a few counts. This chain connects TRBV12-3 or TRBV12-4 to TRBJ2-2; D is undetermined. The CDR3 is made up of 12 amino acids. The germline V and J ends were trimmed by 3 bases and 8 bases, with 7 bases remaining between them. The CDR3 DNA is TGTGCCAGCAGTTTTGGAGTGGGGGAGCTGTTTTTT. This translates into CASSFGVGELFF.

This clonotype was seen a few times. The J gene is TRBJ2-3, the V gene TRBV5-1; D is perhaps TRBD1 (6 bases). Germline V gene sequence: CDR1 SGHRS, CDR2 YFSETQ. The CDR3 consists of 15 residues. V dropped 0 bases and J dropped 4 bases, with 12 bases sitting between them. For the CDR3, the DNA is TGCGCCAGCAGCTTGGAGGGGGTTACCGCAGATACGCAGTATTTT. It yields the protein CASSLEGVTADTQYF.

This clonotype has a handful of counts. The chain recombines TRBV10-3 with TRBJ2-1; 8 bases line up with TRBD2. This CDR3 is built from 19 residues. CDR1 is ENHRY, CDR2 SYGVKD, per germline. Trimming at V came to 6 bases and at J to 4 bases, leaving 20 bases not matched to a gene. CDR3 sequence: CAISQPLRQAGGLYNEQFF. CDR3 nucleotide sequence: TGTGCCATCAGCCAACCCTTAAGGCAGGCGGGGGGCCTTTACAATGAGCAGTTCTTC.